Listed below are T cell receptor beta chains from one sample, sequenced in a study of T cell responses to AZD1222 COVID-19 vaccine. Assay: immunoSEQ multiplex PCR; the TCRdb copy retains only in-frame clones and omits some. The data contain some 47,000 clones, around 90% of them seen just once; the ten biggest clones take up roughly 2.5%. Sequencing used peripheral blood, obtained 28 days after the second AZD1222 dose. Receptors were obtained from an adult who received the AZD1222 COVID-19 vaccine. Both conserved end residues are part of each CDR3. The D gene is left open where the match is weak. For some rows the clone size is stated as once, few or many, or as a class when expanded; others skip it.

J,D,size,V,CDR3,DNA
TRBJ2-6,-,-,TRBV28,CASSWGRSGANVLTF,TGTGCCAGCAGTTGGGGTCGCTCTGGGGCCAACGTCCTGACTTTC
TRBJ2-1,-,-,TRBV2,CASIPGAGETYNEQFF,TGTGCCAGCATTCCAGGGGCGGGAGAAACCTACAATGAGCAGTTCTTC
TRBJ2-7,TRBD1,-,TRBV15,CATSRDNRGLEQYF,TGTGCCACCAGCAGAGATAACAGGGGGCTTGAGCAGTACTTC
TRBJ1-4,-,-,TRBV29-1,CSVGGGNEKLFF,TGCAGCGTTGGGGGGGGAAATGAAAAACTGTTTTTT
TRBJ2-3,-,-,TRBV28,CASREGSTDTQYF,TGTGCCAGCAGAGAGGGGTCCACAGATACGCAGTATTTT
TRBJ1-5,-,-,TRBV28,CASGERLGNQPQHF,TGTGCCAGCGGAGAACGGCTTGGCAATCAGCCCCAGCATTTT
TRBJ2-7,TRBD1,-,TRBV7-9,CASSPWGGQGTYEQYF,TGTGCCAGCAGCCCCTGGGGGGGACAGGGTACCTACGAGCAGTACTTC
TRBJ1-2,TRBD1,-,TRBV10-2,CASSENPGGDGYTF,TGCGCCAGCAGTGAGAACCCAGGGGGGGACGGCTACACCTTC
TRBJ2-7,-,-,TRBV28,CASRTSPYEQYF,TGTGCCAGCAGGACTTCCCCATACGAGCAGTACTTC
TRBJ1-1,-,-,TRBV19,CASSSPGPAFF,TGTGCCAGTAGTTCCCCGGGACCCGCTTTCTTT
TRBJ2-3,-,-,TRBV18,CASSPDGGSTDTQYF,TGTGCCAGCTCACCCGATGGGGGCAGCACAGATACGCAGTATTTT
TRBJ2-1,-,-,TRBV2,CASRELSTHNEQFF,TGTGCCAGCAGAGAGCTTAGTACCCACAATGAGCAGTTCTTC
TRBJ2-1,-,-,TRBV10-1,CASSDTSTGTQFEQFF,TGCGCCAGCAGTGATACCTCTACGGGCACACAGTTTGAGCAGTTCTTC
TRBJ2-5,TRBD1,-,TRBV11-2,CASSALKRDSLLGQYF,TGTGCCAGCAGCGCGTTAAAGAGGGACAGTCTCTTGGGCCAGTACTTC
TRBJ2-5,TRBD2,few,TRBV7-6,CASSLEGGSWETQYF,TGTGCCAGCAGCTTAGAAGGCGGGAGTTGGGAGACCCAGTACTTC
TRBJ2-6,TRBD1,-,TRBV7-9,CASSSDRAGANVLTF,TGTGCCAGCAGCTCGGACAGGGCTGGGGCCAACGTCCTGACTTTC
TRBJ1-5,TRBD1,-,TRBV19,CASSTLGQGSNQPQHF,TGTGCCAGTAGTACCCTCGGACAGGGTAGCAATCAGCCCCAGCATTTT
TRBJ1-2,-,-,TRBV11-2,CASSEGFSDGYTF,TGTGCCAGCAGTGAAGGGTTTTCGGATGGCTACACCTTC
TRBJ2-7,-,-,TRBV5-4,CASSHDTNSYEQYF,TGTGCCAGCAGCCACGACACAAACTCCTACGAGCAGTACTTC
TRBJ1-1,-,-,TRBV28,CASSLGEGGTEAFF,TGTGCCAGCAGTTTAGGAGAAGGAGGCACTGAAGCTTTCTTT
TRBJ2-7,-,once,TRBV5-1,CASSEGGGTGYEQYF,TGCGCCAGCAGCGAAGGTGGGGGGACCGGCTACGAGCAGTACTTC
TRBJ2-2,-,-,TRBV3-1/TRBV3-2,CASSQDGGGELFF,TGTGCCAGCAGCCAAGACGGCGGCGGGGAGCTGTTTTTT
TRBJ1-5,-,-,TRBV19,CASKRQEVRNQPQHF,TGTGCCAGTAAGAGACAGGAGGTGAGGAATCAGCCCCAGCATTTT
TRBJ2-3,TRBD1,-,TRBV28,CASSDYRQGKTDTQYF,TGTGCCAGCAGTGACTACAGACAGGGGAAAACAGATACGCAGTATTTT
TRBJ1-2,TRBD1,-,TRBV28,CASSPTGLADGYTF,TGTGCCAGCAGTCCGACAGGGTTAGCAGATGGCTACACCTTC
TRBJ2-7,TRBD2,-,TRBV11-1,CASSSRLAGDPYEQYF,TGTGCCAGCAGCTCTAGACTAGCGGGAGACCCCTACGAGCAGTACTTC
TRBJ1-5,-,-,TRBV6-5,CASSLGGGNQPQHF,TGTGCCAGCAGCCTCGGGGGGGGCAATCAGCCCCAGCATTTT
TRBJ1-2,-,-,TRBV28,CASSLLLYGYTF,TGTGCCAGCAGTTTATTACTCTATGGCTACACCTTC